This passage covers 8 T cell receptor beta chains from one sample sequenced in a study of T-cell memory formation after mild COVID-19. TCRdb called the 5' RACE reads again in MiXCR, with one record for every CDR3 protein. Altogether 200,000 to 250,000 distinct CDR3 sequences are present, approximately 9% being singletons, with the ten largest covering roughly a fifth. The source material was PBMCs or a T cell subset sorted from them (not recorded which). All receptors come from a young man who had mild COVID-19 (a few samples of this study predate the infection). Cell type and time point are not known.

The table lists this clonotype with many counts. The CDR3 loop reads CASSLQAGGPHEQFF. The CDR3 coding sequence is TGTGCCAGCAGTTTGCAAGCGGGGGGGCCCCATGAGCAGTTCTTC. This chain connects TRBV12-3 or TRBV12-4 to TRBJ2-1; 10 nucleotides agree with TRBD2. V gave up 3 bases and J gave up 8 bases; unmatched junction bases: 7. The CDR3 has 15 amino acids.

The chain carries TRBV12-3 or TRBV12-4 and TRBJ2-3; 10 positions agree with TRBD1. This CDR3 contains 14 residues. V was pared by 6 bases and J by 4 bases, with 4 bases of the junction left unmatched. The chain's CDR3 is CASSRGQGPDTQYF. CDR3 DNA: TGTGCCAGCAGCCGGGGACAGGGGCCAGATACGCAGTATTTT.

This clonotype was counted a few times. The rearrangement joins TRBV10-3 to TRBJ1-2; D not resolved. Trimming stripped 6 bases from V and 4 bases from J, with 9 bases between. The CDR3 sequence is 12 residues long. Germline CDR1 is ENHRY and CDR2 is SYGVKD. The chain's CDR3 is CAIREATYGYTF. In DNA form, the CDR3 reads TGTGCCATCAGGGAAGCCACCTATGGCTACACCTTC.

In the case of this clonotype: Sequence at one end of the junction differs from germline and may be a read error. The chain carries TRBV20-1 and TRBJ2-3, with D possibly being TRBD2 (7 bases). CDR3 length equals 14 residues. Germline V CDR1 and CDR2: DFQATT, SNEGSKA (reference sequence). In DNA form, the CDR3 reads TGCAGTGCTGACGAGGGGGGGGCCCCAGATACGCAGTATTTC. Translating gives CSADEGGAPDTQYF.

This clonotype was found many times. The chain has TRBV18 and TRBJ1-2; D is uncertain. This CDR3 spans 11 amino acids. Per the germline V gene, CDR1 is KGHSH and CDR2 is LQKENI. V was shortened by 2 bases and J by 6 bases, with 4 bases between the two germline ends. In nucleotides, the CDR3 is TGTGCCAGCTCACCAGGGGATGGCTACACCTTC. Translated, it gives CASSPGDGYTF.

This clonotype was detected only a few times. This chain joins TRBV7-2 and TRBJ2-5, with D perhaps matching TRBD2 (6 bases). V lost 1 base and J 2 bases, leaving 8 bases between the germline ends. The CDR3 is 14 amino acids. Germline CDR1 SGHTA, CDR2 FQGNSA. The CDR3 loop reads CASSLEAGQETQYF. In nucleotides, the CDR3 is TGTGCCAGCAGCTTAGAGGCGGGGCAAGAGACCCAGTACTTC.

The J gene is TRBJ1-1, the V gene TRBV5-1, with 10 bases identical to TRBD1. The germline CDR1 and CDR2 sequences are SGHRS and YFSETQ. V dropped 0 bases and J dropped 7; count of bases not matched to a gene: 0. The CDR3 runs 13 residues. As DNA, the CDR3 is TGCGCCAGCAGCTTGGGGACAGGGGGTGAAGCTTTCTTT. Amino acids: CASSLGTGGEAFF.

The chain is built from TRBV6-2 or TRBV6-3 and TRBJ2-7; 7 bases are a match to TRBD2. Trimming cost V 4 bases and J 6 bases; bases outside gene matches: 9. The CDR3 runs to 14 residues. Germline values: CDR1 MNHEY, CDR2 SVGEGT. The CDR3 DNA is TGTGCCAGCAGTTCCTCGCGGGGGTTAGGCGAGCAGTACGTC. The encoded protein is CASSSSRGLGEQYV.